Listed below are T cell receptor beta chains from one sample, sequenced in a study of cytomegalovirus exposure and HLA in healthy donors. Clones were sequenced by immunoSEQ multiplex PCR, and TCRdb holds only the in-frame ones, with some missing. Of roughly 110,000 clones listed, approximately 79% are singletons. The sample comprised PBMCs. The receptors here all came from a woman between 35 and 50 years old in good health and CMV-seropositive. Both conserved end residues are part of each CDR3. The D gene is left open where the match is weak. Clone size is given for some rows only: seen once, a few or many times, or a class if the clone is expanded.

v_gene: TRBV10-3; d_gene: .; j_gene: TRBJ1-5; abundance: .; CDR3nt: TGTGCCATCAGCCCTGCAGGCGGCAATCAGCCCCAGCATTTT; CDR3aa: CAISPAGGNQPQHF
v_gene: TRBV5-4; d_gene: TRBD1; j_gene: TRBJ2-7; abundance: .; CDR3nt: TGTGCCAGCAGCTCCGGGACAGGGTCCTACGAGCAGTACTTC; CDR3aa: CASSSGTGSYEQYF
v_gene: TRBV6-6; d_gene: .; j_gene: TRBJ1-2; abundance: .; CDR3nt: TGTGCCAGCAGCCTAGTTCCCCCCAATGGCTACACCTTC; CDR3aa: CASSLVPPNGYTF
v_gene: TRBV6-4; d_gene: TRBD1; j_gene: TRBJ1-2; abundance: few; CDR3nt: TGTGCCAGCAAGGAGACAGGGAGCTATGGCTACACCTTC; CDR3aa: CASKETGSYGYTF
v_gene: TRBV10-2; d_gene: .; j_gene: TRBJ2-2; abundance: .; CDR3nt: TGCGCCACCACGGACTCCGCGGACGGGGAGCTGTTTTTT; CDR3aa: CATTDSADGELFF
v_gene: TRBV4-1; d_gene: .; j_gene: TRBJ2-7; abundance: .; CDR3nt: TGCGCCAGCAGCCAAGAAGCCGAGGAGGACTACTACGAGCAGTACTTC; CDR3aa: CASSQEAEEDYYEQYF
v_gene: TRBV19; d_gene: .; j_gene: TRBJ1-1; abundance: .; CDR3nt: TGTGCCAGTACCCTCAACACTGAAGCTTTCTTT; CDR3aa: CASTLNTEAFF
v_gene: TRBV6-5; d_gene: TRBD1; j_gene: TRBJ1-2; abundance: .; CDR3nt: TGTGCCAGCAGTGAAAGGGGGCATGGCTACACCTTC; CDR3aa: CASSERGHGYTF
v_gene: TRBV2; d_gene: .; j_gene: TRBJ1-1; abundance: .; CDR3nt: TGTGCCACTCCGCGGGGGGTTGGGACTGAAGCTTTCTTT; CDR3aa: CATPRGVGTEAFF
v_gene: TRBV6-5; d_gene: TRBD1; j_gene: TRBJ1-2; abundance: few; CDR3nt: TGTGCCAGCAGTTACACCTGGGACAGGGCGTATGGCTACACCTTC; CDR3aa: CASSYTWDRAYGYTF
v_gene: TRBV7-2; d_gene: .; j_gene: TRBJ1-3; abundance: .; CDR3nt: TGTGCCAGCAGCTTAGGGGGCCTGGTCTCTGGAAACACCATATATTTT; CDR3aa: CASSLGGLVSGNTIYF
v_gene: TRBV27; d_gene: TRBD1; j_gene: TRBJ1-6; abundance: .; CDR3nt: TGTGCCAGCACCAGAGACAGGGGGCCTTCACCCCTCCACTTT; CDR3aa: CASTRDRGPSPLHF
v_gene: TRBV5-1; d_gene: .; j_gene: TRBJ1-4; abundance: once; CDR3nt: TGCGCCAGCAGTTTCGGGAGAGCCTATGAAAAACTGTTTTTT; CDR3aa: CASSFGRAYEKLFF
v_gene: TRBV7-2; d_gene: .; j_gene: TRBJ1-1; abundance: .; CDR3nt: TGTGCCAGCAGGAGTGGCGGGAACACTGAAGCTTTCTTT; CDR3aa: CASRSGGNTEAFF
v_gene: TRBV7-9; d_gene: .; j_gene: TRBJ1-1; abundance: .; CDR3nt: TGTGCCAGCAGCCTACAGGGTTTAGGCACTGAAGCTTTCTTT; CDR3aa: CASSLQGLGTEAFF
v_gene: TRBV15; d_gene: .; j_gene: TRBJ2-2; abundance: .; CDR3nt: TGTGCCACCAGCCTCAGAAACAGGGACGGGGAGCTGTTTTTT; CDR3aa: CATSLRNRDGELFF
v_gene: TRBV27; d_gene: .; j_gene: TRBJ1-2; abundance: .; CDR3nt: TGTGCCAGCAGTTCCTCCGGGTGGGTTAACTATGGCTACACCTTC; CDR3aa: CASSSSGWVNYGYTF
v_gene: TRBV30; d_gene: .; j_gene: TRBJ1-6; abundance: .; CDR3nt: TGTGCCTGGAGTGTATTGGCGGTTTCCTCACCCCTCCACTTT; CDR3aa: CAWSVLAVSSPLHF
v_gene: TRBV6-1; d_gene: .; j_gene: TRBJ1-5; abundance: few; CDR3nt: TGTGCCAGCAGTGAGGGGGCAGGTCAGCCTCAGCCCCAGCATTTT; CDR3aa: CASSEGAGQPQPQHF
v_gene: TRBV9; d_gene: TRBD1; j_gene: TRBJ1-1; abundance: .; CDR3nt: TGTGCCAGCAGCGTAGTCCAGGGACAGGGGGCGAGAAGAACTGAAGCTTTCTTT; CDR3aa: CASSVVQGQGARRTEAFF
v_gene: TRBV9; d_gene: .; j_gene: TRBJ2-7; abundance: few; CDR3nt: TGTGCCAGCAGCGTGTCCGGTACTCGGGAGCAGTACTTC; CDR3aa: CASSVSGTREQYF
v_gene: TRBV7-2; d_gene: .; j_gene: TRBJ2-7; abundance: .; CDR3nt: TGTGCCAGCAGCTTAGTTAGATACGAGCAGTACTTC; CDR3aa: CASSLVRYEQYF
v_gene: TRBV30; d_gene: TRBD2; j_gene: TRBJ2-1; abundance: .; CDR3nt: TGTGCCTGGAAGGTAGCGGGGGGGAATGAGCAGTTCTTC; CDR3aa: CAWKVAGGNEQFF
v_gene: TRBV6-5; d_gene: .; j_gene: TRBJ2-1; abundance: few; CDR3nt: TGTGCCAGCAGTTCCTTGGTCGGCTCCTACAATGAGCAGTTCTTC; CDR3aa: CASSSLVGSYNEQFF
v_gene: TRBV7-9; d_gene: TRBD1; j_gene: TRBJ2-7; abundance: .; CDR3nt: TGTGCCAGCAGCTTAGGCTACCTCGGGACAGACTCCTACGAGCAGTACTTC; CDR3aa: CASSLGYLGTDSYEQYF
v_gene: TRBV6-5; d_gene: .; j_gene: TRBJ1-2; abundance: .; CDR3nt: TGTGCCAGCGGGGGCTATTATGGCTACACCTTC; CDR3aa: CASGGYYGYTF
v_gene: TRBV15; d_gene: .; j_gene: TRBJ2-2; abundance: .; CDR3nt: TGTGCCACCAGCAGAGAGAGCACCGGGGAGCTGTTTTTT; CDR3aa: CATSRESTGELFF
v_gene: TRBV6-1; d_gene: .; j_gene: TRBJ1-5; abundance: .; CDR3nt: TGTGCCAGCAGGTTCTCAGGTCAGCCCCAGCATTTT; CDR3aa: CASRFSGQPQHF
v_gene: TRBV6-5; d_gene: .; j_gene: TRBJ1-5; abundance: .; CDR3nt: TGTGCCAGCAGTTACTCCGCGGGGGGGCTCCTGCATTTT; CDR3aa: CASSYSAGGLLHF
v_gene: TRBV5-1; d_gene: .; j_gene: TRBJ1-6; abundance: once; CDR3nt: TGCGCCAGCAACGCGGCGTATAATTCACCCCTCCACTTT; CDR3aa: CASNAAYNSPLHF
v_gene: TRBV7-3; d_gene: TRBD1; j_gene: TRBJ1-2; abundance: .; CDR3nt: TGTGCCAGCAGCTTAGGACAGGGTCACTATGGCTACACCTTC; CDR3aa: CASSLGQGHYGYTF
v_gene: TRBV2; d_gene: .; j_gene: TRBJ2-7; abundance: .; CDR3nt: TGTGCCAGCAGTTGGGGGGTATTTTACGAGCAGTACTTC; CDR3aa: CASSWGVFYEQYF
v_gene: TRBV19; d_gene: .; j_gene: TRBJ1-2; abundance: .; CDR3nt: TGTGCCAGTAGTTCCCCCTACAAACGGGACTATGGCTACACCTTC; CDR3aa: CASSSPYKRDYGYTF
v_gene: TRBV6-5; d_gene: .; j_gene: TRBJ1-1; abundance: .; CDR3nt: TGTGCCAGCAGCTGGGGTGGGGGGGGCACTGAAGCTTTCTTT; CDR3aa: CASSWGGGGTEAFF
v_gene: TRBV5-1; d_gene: TRBD1; j_gene: TRBJ2-5; abundance: .; CDR3nt: TGCGCCAGCACCGATCGACAGGGGAGCGGAAAGACCCAGTACTTC; CDR3aa: CASTDRQGSGKTQYF
v_gene: TRBV25-1; d_gene: TRBD1; j_gene: TRBJ1-3; abundance: .; CDR3nt: TGTGCCAGCAGTGAATTAGCGGGACAGGGAAACACCATATATTTT; CDR3aa: CASSELAGQGNTIYF
v_gene: TRBV4-1; d_gene: TRBD1; j_gene: TRBJ1-1; abundance: .; CDR3nt: TGCGCCAGCAGCCAAGGGGGACAGGGGGGAGCTTTCTTT; CDR3aa: CASSQGGQGGAFF
v_gene: TRBV7-9; d_gene: .; j_gene: TRBJ2-2; abundance: .; CDR3nt: TGTGCCAGCAGCTTCTGGGGAGCAGGGGACACCGGGGAGCTGTTTTTT; CDR3aa: CASSFWGAGDTGELFF
v_gene: TRBV7-2; d_gene: .; j_gene: TRBJ1-3; abundance: few; CDR3nt: TGTGCCAGCAGCCTTACGACACCGAGCTCTGGAAACACCATATATTTT; CDR3aa: CASSLTTPSSGNTIYF